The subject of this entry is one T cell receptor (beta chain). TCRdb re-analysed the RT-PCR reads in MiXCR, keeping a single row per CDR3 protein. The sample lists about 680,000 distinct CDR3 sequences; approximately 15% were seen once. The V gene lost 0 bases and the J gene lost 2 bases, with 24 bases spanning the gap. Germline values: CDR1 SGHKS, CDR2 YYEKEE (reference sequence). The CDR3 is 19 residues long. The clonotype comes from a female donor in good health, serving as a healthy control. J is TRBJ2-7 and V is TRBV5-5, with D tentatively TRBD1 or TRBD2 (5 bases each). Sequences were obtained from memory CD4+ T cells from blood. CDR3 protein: CASSLVGTFEAVSPYEQYF. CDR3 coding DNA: TGTGCCAGCAGCTTGGTGGGGACGTTTGAGGCGGTTAGCCCCTACGAGCAGTACTTC.